This paragraph covers one TCR beta chain sequence. Its antigen remains unidentified. A second 7 to 11 cycle PCR used barcoded and J-beta primers. One entry per CDR3 protein results from TCRdb running MiXCR on the 5' RACE reads. Counted here are about 2 million distinct CDR3 sequences, about 50% occurring once; the ten biggest clones make up 2% to 2.5%. This record comes from a study of blood T cells in healthy people across ages. Study-level points and caveats: Using unsorted PBMCs precluded a conclusive naive versus antigen-experienced comparison.

This CDR3 spans 17 amino acids. The V and J ends lost 2 bases and 2 bases, in that order; junction bases with no gene match: 9. Germline V CDR1 and CDR2: SGHTA, FQGNSA. The sequenced sample was blood. The TCR sequence derives from a woman in her thirties or forties in good health. The chain combines TRBV7-2 with TRBJ1-2; 9 bases fit TRBD1. The DNA for the CDR3 is TGTGCCAGCAGCTTATCTTTGACACAGGGGGCGAACTATGGCTACACCTTC. Protein product: CASSLSLTQGANYGYTF. Together with reference TRBV7-2 and TRBJ1-2, the CDR3 gives the full variable domain: GAGVSQSPSNKVTEKGKDVELRCDPISGHTALYWYRQSLGQGLEFLIYFQGNSAPDKSGLPSDRFSAERTGGSVSTLTIQRTQQEDSAVYLCASSLSLTQGANYGYTFGSGTRLTVV.